Detailed here is one TCR beta chain. This specimen comes from a study of blood T cell repertoires in COVID-19. Background on the study: Italy, Spain and the United States were the sources of the convalescent and acute COVID-19 samples. T cells, B-cell-depleted T cells, or PBMCs provided the cDNA or gDNA that served as material.

Original analysis: By means of reference gene primer amplification, nucleated cell counts were estimated. Clones were read by immunoSEQ multiplex PCR, and TCRdb kept only the in-frame ones, dropping some. That table gives V, J and clone size, and the DNA gave D and trimming. The data hold 190,000 or so clones, with 85% to 90% observed a single time. The sequence came from a middle-aged man with active or convalescent COVID-19. Sequencing was carried out using peripheral blood.

CDR3 coding DNA: TGTGCCAGCAGTGAGTATAATCAGCCCCAGCATTTT. It yields the protein CASSEYNQPQHF. The rearrangement joins TRBV6-1 to TRBJ1-5, with no clear D. CDR3 length: 12 residues. The germline gives CDR1 MNHNS, CDR2 SASEGT. With 3 bases removed from V and 4 bases from J, the gap between germline ends came to 4 bases.